The 21 T cell receptor beta chains below were found in one sample sequenced in a study of blood T cell repertoires in COVID-19. Some clones are missing from TCRdb's copy, which holds only in-frame ones; the method was immunoSEQ multiplex PCR. The data contain 270,000 or so clones, just under 90% of them singletons. The source material was peripheral blood. The receptors here all came from a woman in her 30s with COVID-19, enrolled during active disease.

The rearrangement uses TRBV27 and TRBJ1-5; D is uncertain. The CDR3 covers 14 residues. Germline V gene lookup returns CDR1 MNHEY and CDR2 SMNVEV (reference sequence). Trimming pared 6 bases from V and 1 base from J, leaving 10 bases between. CDR3 coding DNA: TGTGCCAGCAGCCGGGGATACAGCAATCAGCCCCAGCATTTT. Residues: CASSRGYSNQPQHF.

The chain couples TRBV5-1 to TRBJ1-2, with D perhaps TRBD1 (6 bases). CDR1 SGHRS and CDR2 YFSETQ come from the germline V gene. The CDR3 covers 14 residues. Trimming cost V 4 bases and J 8 bases, with 18 bases left between them. CDR3 protein: CASSVPTGIEGYTF. In nucleotides, the CDR3 is TGCGCCAGCAGCGTACCGACAGGAATTGAAGGCTACACCTTC.

This sequence joins TRBV28 and TRBJ2-2, with 9 bases matching TRBD2. Germline trimming cut 1 base from V and 5 bases from J; bases unmatched to any gene: 5. CDR1 and CDR2 from the germline V gene are MDHEN and SYDVKM. CDR3 length: 16 residues. The CDR3: CASSLLRGGRTGELFF. CDR3 coding DNA: TGTGCCAGCAGTTTATTGCGGGGGGGCCGAACCGGGGAGCTGTTTTTT.

This chain uses TRBV5-1 with TRBJ1-3; D is unclear. Germline V gene lookup returns CDR1 SGHRS and CDR2 YFSETQ. The CDR3 length is 17 residues. V was pared by 0 bases and J by 0 bases, with 13 bases between. Here the CDR3 DNA reads TGCGCCAGCAGCTTGGCCGTGGCACCAACCTCTGGAAACACCATATATTTT. Protein product: CASSLAVAPTSGNTIYF.

J is TRBJ2-2 and V is TRBV19; 8 bases fit TRBD1. CDR1 and CDR2 from the germline V gene are LNHDA and SQIVND (reference sequence). Trimming took 6 bases from V and 6 from J; bases not matched to a gene: 6. There are 14 residues in the CDR3. The CDR3 loop reads CASSLTGAAGELFF. The CDR3 DNA reads TGTGCCAGTAGCCTGACAGGGGCCGCCGGGGAGCTGTTTTTT.

This chain connects TRBV14 to TRBJ1-4, with 7 bases that match TRBD1. Germline V gene sequence: CDR1 SGHDN, CDR2 FVKESK. J gave up 8 bases and V 2 bases, and 5 bases lay outside the gene matches. The CDR3 runs 14 residues. This CDR3 is CASSQLGQNEKLFF. In nucleotides, the CDR3 is TGTGCCAGCAGCCAACTGGGACAGAACGAAAAACTGTTTTTT.

The gene calls are TRBV28 and TRBJ2-7; 8 positions agree with TRBD1. This CDR3 has 15 amino acids. The germline CDR1 and CDR2 sequences are MDHEN and SYDVKM. V lost 5 bases to trimming and J lost 3 bases; unmatched junction nucleotides: 9. The chain's CDR3 is CASSPRTGSYYEQYF. The DNA for the CDR3 is TGTGCCAGCAGTCCCCGGACAGGGAGTTACTACGAGCAGTACTTC. The variable domain in full, completed from reference TRBV28 and TRBJ2-7, reads DVKVTQSSRYLVKRTGEKVFLECVQDMDHENMFWYRQDPGLGLRLIYFSYDVKMKEKGDIPEGYSVSREKKERFSLILESASTNQTSMYLCASSPRTGSYYEQYFGPGTRLTVT.

The chain couples TRBV10-3 to TRBJ2-1, with TRBD2 as a possible D gene (6 bases). Trimming shortened V by 2 bases and J by 8 bases, and 16 bases separated the two germline ends. The CDR3 has 15 residues. CDR1 and CDR2 from the germline V gene are ENHRY and SYGVKD. CDR3 protein: CAISEVTTRRDEQFF. For the CDR3, the DNA is TGTGCCATCAGTGAGGTAACTACCCGGAGGGATGAGCAGTTCTTC.

The rearrangement uses TRBV20-1 and TRBJ2-3; weak D call: TRBD2 (5 bases). V was shortened by 3 bases and J by 1 base, with 11 bases between the two germline ends. CDR1 is DFQATT, CDR2 SNEGSKA, per germline (reference sequence). This CDR3 contains 14 residues. The CDR3 spells CSASLLGGTDTQYF. In nucleotides, the CDR3 is TGCAGTGCTAGTTTGCTCGGGGGCACAGATACGCAGTATTTT.

The chain joins TRBV20-1 to TRBJ1-3; 7 positions match TRBD1. The CDR3 has 14 amino acids. The germline V gene has CDR1 DFQATT and CDR2 SNEGSKA (reference sequence). J was trimmed by 0 bases and V by 6 bases; bases with no gene match: 5. In DNA, the CDR3 is TGCAGTGCAAGTACAGGGGCCTCTGGAAACACCATATATTTT. This gives the protein CSASTGASGNTIYF.

The rearrangement joins TRBV6-6 to TRBJ2-2, with 8 positions matching TRBD2. V lost 2 bases, J lost 4 bases, and 3 bases stayed unmatched. From germline, CDR1 is MNHNY and CDR2 SVGAGI (reference sequence). This CDR3 has 15 amino acids. The CDR3 DNA is TGTGCCAGCAGTTACCTCGGGGGGGCCACCGGGGAGCTGTTTTTT. This encodes CASSYLGGATGELFF.

Here the CDR3 reads CASSYGRGPEQYF. For the CDR3, the DNA is TGTGCCAGCAGTTACGGGAGGGGCCCCGAGCAGTACTTC. V usage is TRBV6-2 or TRBV6-3 and J usage is TRBJ2-7; TRBD2 matches at 7 bases. The CDR3 totals 13 residues. V lost 2 bases, J lost 6 bases, and 4 bases stayed unmatched. Germline V gene data show CDR1 as MNHEY and CDR2 as SVGEGT.

This CDR3 reads CAIATTSGYEQYF. The CDR3 DNA is TGTGCCATCGCGACGACTAGCGGATACGAGCAGTACTTC. The chain recombines TRBV2 with TRBJ2-7; 9 bases are shared with TRBD2. The CDR3 contains 13 residues. After removal of 10 bases from V and 4 bases from J, the junction contained 8 bases not matched to a gene. Germline CDR1 is SNHLY and CDR2 is FYNNEI.

The chain carries TRBV6-5 and TRBJ1-3, with D unresolved. This CDR3 is built from 14 residues. V lost 6 bases, J lost 1 base, and 10 bases lay in between. Germline V gene data show CDR1 as MNHEY and CDR2 as SVGAGI. The CDR3 loop is CASSRAGSGNTIYF. In DNA form, the CDR3 reads TGTGCCAGCAGCCGGGCGGGTTCTGGAAACACCATATATTTT.

This clone has ten or more counts. V is TRBV7-2 and J is TRBJ1-2; TRBD1 aligns across 8 bases. This CDR3 is 15 amino acids long. J gave up 7 bases and V 5 bases, and 12 bases lay outside the gene matches. The V gene's germline CDR1 is SGHTA and CDR2 FQGNSA. The CDR3 spells CASSPGTGLKGGYTF. CDR3 DNA sequence: TGTGCCAGCAGCCCAGGGACAGGCCTTAAGGGTGGCTACACCTTC. The full variable domain, completed using reference TRBV7-2 and TRBJ1-2, is GAGVSQSPSNKVTEKGKDVELRCDPISGHTALYWYRQSLGQGLEFLIYFQGNSAPDKSGLPSDRFSAERTGGSVSTLTIQRTQQEDSAVYLCASSPGTGLKGGYTFGSGTRLTVV.

The J gene is TRBJ2-1, the V gene TRBV6-4; weak D call: TRBD2 (5 bases). The V end lost 5 bases, the J end lost 1 base, and 21 bases lay between the germline ends. The CDR3 loop spans 18 amino acids. The V gene's germline CDR1 is MRHNA and CDR2 SNTAGT. The CDR3 DNA is TGTGCCAGCAGTAGCCGGGCCCTCGGAGGCGGGTCCTACAATGAGCAGTTCTTC. Amino acid sequence: CASSSRALGGGSYNEQFF.

This rearrangement joins TRBV3-1 (or the pseudogene TRBV3-2) to TRBJ2-5; TRBD1 might be the D (6 bases). CDR3 length: 15 amino acids. V lost 1 base and J 2 bases, leaving 11 bases between the germline ends. Looked up from germline, CDR1 is LGHDT and CDR2 is YNNKEL (reference sequence). The CDR3 spells CASSQGSRGQETQYF. DNA of the CDR3: TGTGCCAGCAGCCAAGGTTCGAGGGGGCAAGAGACCCAGTACTTC.

The J gene is TRBJ2-2, the V gene TRBV18; 9 nucleotides align to TRBD1. The CDR3 runs 16 residues. With 6 bases clipped from V and 6 bases from J, the junction kept 11 bases outside the gene matches. Germline V lookup: CDR1 KGHSH, CDR2 LQKENI. The CDR3 bases are TGTGCCAGCTCGCATCCGGGACAGGGATCGGCCGGGGAGCTGTTTTTT. Translated, it gives CASSHPGQGSAGELFF.

The chain uses TRBV19 and TRBJ1-1, with 11 bases lining up with TRBD1. The CDR3 is made up of 15 amino acids. Germline CDR1 LNHDA, CDR2 SQIVND (reference sequence). Germline trimming cut 4 bases from V and 1 base from J; bases unmatched to any gene: 2. Written as DNA, the CDR3 is TGTGCCAGTAGTAGGGACAGGGGGAGGAACACTGAAGCTTTCTTT. Protein: CASSRDRGRNTEAFF.

This clone was seen more than once but under ten times. The chain joins TRBV6-5 to TRBJ1-2; 8 nucleotides line up with TRBD1. This CDR3 contains 13 residues. V gave up 7 bases and J gave up 5 bases; unmatched junction bases: 6. CDR1 is MNHEY, CDR2 SVGAGI, per germline. CDR3 loop: CASTRQGSYGYTF. The CDR3 nucleotides read TGTGCCAGCACCCGACAGGGGAGTTATGGCTACACCTTC.

The chain carries TRBV6-5 and TRBJ2-7, with a weak D call TRBD2 (5 bases). Germline lookup yields CDR1 MNHEY and CDR2 SVGAGI. V lost 6 bases to trimming and J lost 6 bases, with 18 bases between them. The CDR3 totals 14 residues. CDR3 protein: CASRKSKRDGEQYF. In nucleotides, the CDR3 is TGTGCCAGCAGGAAAAGTAAGAGGGATGGCGAGCAGTACTTC.